The next 32 T cell receptor beta chains were all read from a single sample in a study of T-cell memory formation after mild COVID-19. TCRdb reprocessed the 5' RACE reads via MiXCR and lists one record per CDR3 protein. In the table there are about 130,000 distinct CDR3 sequences, 15% to 20% of which are singletons. The sample comprised PBMCs or a T cell subset sorted from them (not recorded which). Source of these receptors: a man younger than 35 who had mild COVID-19 (a few samples of this study predate the infection). Cell type and time point are not known.

As concerns this clonotype: One junction end disagrees with the germline gene, perhaps due to a read error. The genes are TRBV7-2 and TRBJ2-1, with 9 bases fitting TRBD2. Germline lookup yields CDR1 SGHTA and CDR2 FQGNSA. CDR3 size: 12 residues. The CDR3 region has the DNA TGTGCCAGCAGCCTGAGCGGGGGGCCCAACTCCTTC. This gives the protein CASSLSGGPNSF.

J is TRBJ2-5 and V is TRBV5-1, with 10 positions matching TRBD2. There are 16 residues in the CDR3. J gave up 5 bases and V 4 bases, and 11 bases lay outside the gene matches. The germline CDR1 and CDR2 sequences are SGHRS and YFSETQ. CDR3 in DNA: TGCGCCAGCAGCCAGAAGACTAGCGGGTCAGTCGAGACCCAGTACTTC. This encodes CASSQKTSGSVETQYF.

This clonotype was detected a few times. CDR3 region: CASSLGTVLYNEQFF. CDR3 sequence (DNA): TGTGCCAGCAGCCTCGGGACAGTACTCTACAATGAGCAGTTCTTC. This chain uses TRBV4-2 with TRBJ2-1, with 7 bases fitting TRBD1. This CDR3 is 15 amino acids long. Germline CDR1 and CDR2: LGHNA and YNFKEQ. The ends lost 4 bases at V and 3 bases at J; junction bases unmatched: 6.

The V call is TRBV12-3 or TRBV12-4, the J call TRBJ2-1, with 11 bases aligning to TRBD2. J gave up 0 bases and V 5 bases, and 6 bases lay outside the gene matches. The CDR3 loop spans 17 amino acids. CDR3 protein: CASSRLAGRNSYNEQFF. CDR3 DNA sequence: TGTGCCAGCAGTCGACTAGCGGGACGGAACTCCTACAATGAGCAGTTCTTC.

This clonotype was observed many times. This chain connects TRBV7-9 to TRBJ2-5; no clear D. Trimming shortened V by 5 bases and J by 3 bases, and 4 bases separated the two germline ends. This CDR3 has 11 residues. The V gene's germline CDR1 is SEHNR and CDR2 FQNEAQ (reference sequence). CDR3 loop: CASSLKETQYF. Written as DNA, the CDR3 is TGTGCCAGCAGCCTAAAAGAGACCCAGTACTTC.

The chain is built from TRBV3-1 and TRBJ1-2, with D hard to call. The V gene lost 4 bases and the J gene lost 7 bases, with 10 bases spanning the gap. The CDR3 runs to 12 residues. Germline loops: CDR1 LGHDT, CDR2 YNNKEL (reference sequence). The CDR3, as DNA: TGTGCCAGCAGCCGAGAGCAGGCTGGCTACACCTTC. Translated: CASSREQAGYTF. Full variable domain (outside the CDR3, taken from reference TRBV3-1 and TRBJ1-2): DTAVSQTPKYLVTQMGNDKSIKCEQNLGHDTMYWYKQDSKKFLKIMFSYNNKELIINETVPNRFSPKSPDKAHLNLHINSLELGDSAVYFCASSREQAGYTFGSGTRLTVV.

This clonotype was found many times. The V call is TRBV5-1, the J call TRBJ2-3; 7 bases line up with TRBD1. The CDR3 spans 14 residues. Germline V gene sequence: CDR1 SGHRS, CDR2 YFSETQ. Trimming cost V 4 bases and J 1 base; bases outside gene matches: 3. DNA of the CDR3: TGCGCCAGCAGCACTGACAGGGGCACAGATACGCAGTATTTT. Its protein product is CASSTDRGTDTQYF.

The chain carries TRBV7-3 and TRBJ2-1, with a tentative D call TRBD2 (6 bases). Germline V CDR1 and CDR2: SGHTA, FQGTGA. V lost 3 bases, J lost 2 bases, and 11 bases lay in between. The CDR3 totals 15 residues. CDR3 residues: CASSFVPGAYNEQFF. CDR3 DNA: TGTGCCAGCAGCTTCGTACCGGGGGCCTACAATGAGCAGTTCTTC.

This clonotype appeared a few times. The V gene is TRBV5-1, the J gene TRBJ2-5; D possibly corresponds to TRBD1 (5 bases). The CDR3 is made up of 13 amino acids. V gave up 4 bases and J gave up 2 bases, with 9 bases separating them. Germline V gene data show CDR1 as SGHRS and CDR2 as YFSETQ. The CDR3 DNA follows: TGCGCCAGCAGCAGGGGCTCACAAGAGACCCAGTACTTC. Protein: CASSRGSQETQYF. The full variable domain, rest sourced from reference TRBV5-1 and TRBJ2-5, is KAGVTQTPRYLIKTRGQQVTLSCSPISGHRSVSWYQQTPGQGLQFLFEYFSETQRNKGNFPGRFSGRQFSNSRSEMNVSTLELGDSALYLCASSRGSQETQYFGPGTRLLVL.

The chain carries TRBV20-1 and TRBJ1-5; 8 bases align to TRBD1. The germline gives CDR1 DFQATT, CDR2 SNEGSKA (reference sequence). V shed 6 bases, J shed 6 bases, and the junction held 10 bases outside the gene matches. This CDR3 is built from 14 residues. The CDR3 region has the DNA TGCAGTGCCGACGTGCAGGGGGCAGCTCAGCCCCAGCATTTT. Its translation: CSADVQGAAQPQHF.

V gene TRBV7-6 combines with J gene TRBJ1-1; TRBD1 matches at 11 bases. This CDR3 is 17 amino acids long. The V segment lost 2 bases and the J segment 4 bases; nucleotides outside the gene matches: 9. From germline, CDR1 is SGHVS and CDR2 FNYEAQ. CDR3 coding DNA: TGTGCCAGCAGCTTACCCAGGGGACAGGGGGGTGGCACTGAAGCTTTCTTT. It encodes CASSLPRGQGGGTEAFF.

This clonotype was picked up many times. The chain links TRBV18 to TRBJ2-3; D is undetermined. V was cut by 3 bases and J by 0 bases, with 10 bases left in between. The CDR3 runs to 15 residues. Germline lookup yields CDR1 KGHSH and CDR2 LQKENI. CDR3 in amino acids: CASSPDQSSTDTQYF. Written as DNA, the CDR3 is TGTGCCAGCTCACCTGATCAGTCTAGCACAGATACGCAGTATTTT.

There are many counts of this clonotype. The chain carries TRBV4-2 and TRBJ2-1, with D tentatively TRBD1 or TRBD2 (6 bases each). This CDR3 has 14 residues. Trimming took off 9 bases at V and 8 bases at J, with 20 bases between the two ends. Looked up from germline, CDR1 is LGHNA and CDR2 is YNFKEQ. The CDR3 is CASRTGGPSDEQFF. The CDR3 DNA reads as TGTGCCAGTAGAACCGGGGGCCCAAGCGATGAGCAGTTCTTC.

This clonotype was counted between two and nine times. The chain employs TRBV5-1 and TRBJ2-1, with D perhaps TRBD1 (6 bases). The CDR3 totals 16 residues. Germline CDR1 reads SGHRS; CDR2 reads YFSETQ. Trimming pared 0 bases from V and 2 bases from J, leaving 12 bases between. CDR3 coding DNA: TGCGCCAGCAGCTTGGTTCAGGGGTCGACCTACAATGAGCAGTTCTTC. Translating gives CASSLVQGSTYNEQFF.

Many counts were recorded for this clonotype. The V gene is TRBV5-1, the J gene TRBJ2-5, with D unresolved. The CDR3 is made up of 13 amino acids. CDR1 and CDR2 from the germline V gene are SGHRS and YFSETQ. Deletions cut 5 bases from V and 5 bases from J, with 13 bases between. Here the CDR3 DNA reads TGCGCCAGCAGGCTTGGTTACCGGGAGACCCAGTACTTC. This translates into CASRLGYRETQYF.

This chain connects TRBV15 to TRBJ2-1; 10 bases fit TRBD2. The CDR3 spans 14 residues. The V segment lost 3 bases and the J segment 8 bases; nucleotides outside the gene matches: 4. Germline V gives CDR1 LNHNV, CDR2 YYDKDF (reference sequence). CDR3 DNA sequence: TGTGCCACCAGCAGTAGGGGACTAGCGTATGAGCAGTTCTTC. Translating gives CATSSRGLAYEQFF.

This clonotype was recorded at least ten times. The chain combines TRBV12-3 or TRBV12-4 with TRBJ2-3; possible D gene TRBD2, 5 bases. CDR3 length equals 12 residues. Trimming pared 6 bases from V and 9 bases from J, leaving 13 bases between. The DNA of the CDR3 is TGTGCCAGCAGCCCCGGGGTAGGAACGCAGTATTTT. This translates into CASSPGVGTQYF.

This chain uses TRBV12-3 or TRBV12-4 with TRBJ1-2, with 10 bases identical to TRBD1. The ends lost 3 bases at V and 4 bases at J; junction bases unmatched: 2. CDR3 length equals 14 residues. DNA for the CDR3: TGTGCCAGCAGTTTTTGGACAGGGGGCTATGGCTACACCTTC. Translated: CASSFWTGGYGYTF.

This clonotype was counted many times. J is TRBJ2-1 and V is TRBV5-1, with 8 nucleotides matching TRBD2. After removal of 5 bases from V and 6 bases from J, the junction contained 1 base not matched to a gene. The CDR3 is 12 amino acids. Looked up from germline, CDR1 is SGHRS and CDR2 is YFSETQ. The DNA of the CDR3 is TGCGCCAGCAGGGGGACTAGCAATGAGCAGTTCTTC. It encodes CASRGTSNEQFF.

The gene calls are TRBV11-3 and TRBJ2-1; tentatively, D is TRBD2 (6 bases). The germline V gene has CDR1 SGHNT and CDR2 YENEEA. The CDR3 has 15 residues. V lost 5 bases, J lost 9 bases, and 20 bases lay in between. The CDR3 reads CASSLGGTFPGEQFF. In DNA, the CDR3 is TGTGCCAGCAGCCTAGGAGGGACTTTCCCGGGTGAGCAGTTCTTC.

This clonotype was picked up a small number of times. The genes are TRBV7-9 and TRBJ1-6; 8 bases align to TRBD1. V lost 5 bases, J lost 15 bases, and 6 bases stayed unmatched. The CDR3 runs to 12 residues. The germline CDR1 and CDR2 sequences are SEHNR and FQNEAQ (reference sequence). This chain's CDR3 is CASSPGQGHLHF. For the CDR3, the DNA is TGTGCCAGCAGCCCCGGACAGGGTCACCTCCACTTT.

This clonotype was observed a handful of times. J is TRBJ1-1 and V is TRBV10-3; D is undetermined. This CDR3 is 16 amino acids long. Germline V gene data show CDR1 as ENHRY and CDR2 as SYGVKD. The ends were cut back, 0 bases at V and 2 bases at J, with 13 bases in the middle. Written as DNA, the CDR3 is TGTGCCATCAGTGAGTCGGAGGGATTGGGAAACACTGAAGCTTTCTTT. Residues: CAISESEGLGNTEAFF.

The chain has TRBV12-3 or TRBV12-4 and TRBJ1-2; D remains unclear. Trimming took 0 bases from V and 3 from J, leaving 5 bases between them. CDR3 length: 13 amino acids. CDR3 amino acids: CASSLARYYGYTF. CDR3 nucleotide sequence: TGTGCCAGCAGTTTAGCCCGTTACTATGGCTACACCTTC.

The chain couples TRBV5-1 to TRBJ2-1; D ambiguous. The germline gives CDR1 SGHRS, CDR2 YFSETQ. This CDR3 has 13 amino acids. Trimming took off 1 base at V and 10 bases at J, with 12 bases between the two ends. The CDR3, as DNA: TGCGCCAGCAGCTTGCAAGGGTTAAGGGAGCAGTTCTTC. Translating gives CASSLQGLREQFF.

The chain recombines TRBV7-3 with TRBJ2-2; 8 bases match TRBD2. V shed 5 bases, J shed 6 bases, and the junction held 5 bases outside the gene matches. Germline V gives CDR1 SGHTA, CDR2 FQGTGA. The CDR3 is made up of 14 amino acids. The CDR3 is CASSPGLGAGELFF. CDR3 coding DNA: TGTGCCAGCAGCCCGGGACTAGGGGCCGGGGAGCTGTTTTTT.

This clonotype was seen a few times. The gene calls are TRBV7-3 and TRBJ2-7; possible D gene TRBD2, 5 bases. The CDR3 covers 13 residues. V dropped 3 bases and J dropped 6 bases, with 12 bases sitting between them. Germline loops: CDR1 SGHTA, CDR2 FQGTGA. The CDR3, as DNA: TGTGCCAGCAGCTTTGACCGGACTGCCGAGCAGTACTTC. It translates to CASSFDRTAEQYF.

This clonotype showed up just a few times. The chain uses TRBV12-3 or TRBV12-4 and TRBJ1-1; D is perhaps TRBD1 (5 bases). V lost 4 bases and J lost 1, with 10 bases in between. The CDR3 contains 14 residues. The CDR3 sequence: CASSSRTTNTEAFF. CDR3 nucleotide sequence: TGTGCCAGCAGTTCCCGGACAACGAACACTGAAGCTTTCTTT.

In this sample, this clonotype turned up a few times. The rearrangement uses TRBV6-5 and TRBJ2-7; a weak D match, TRBD1 (5 bases). Germline V lookup: CDR1 MNHEY, CDR2 SVGAGI. Trimming cost V 0 bases and J 6 bases, with 21 bases left between them. This CDR3 spans 17 amino acids. The CDR3 here is CASSYSGQGGRVIEQYF. CDR3 nucleotide sequence: TGTGCCAGCAGTTACTCTGGTCAGGGTGGCAGGGTAATCGAGCAGTACTTC.

This clonotype was seen more than once but under ten times. The rearrangement joins TRBV12-3 or TRBV12-4 to TRBJ2-3; TRBD2 matches 11 bases. V shed 6 bases and J 6 bases; nucleotides not matched to a gene: 5. The CDR3 has 14 amino acids. The CDR3 nucleotides are TGTGCCAGCAGATCTAGCGGGGGGAGGGATACGCAGTATTTT. It encodes CASRSSGGRDTQYF.

This clonotype was found once. The chain uses TRBV5-1 and TRBJ2-3; TRBD1 or TRBD2 may be the D gene (5 bases each). CDR3 length: 15 residues. Trimming removed 0 bases at V and 3 bases at J, with 11 bases between. Germline V lookup: CDR1 SGHRS, CDR2 YFSETQ. The CDR3 region is CASSLGGTATDTQYF. The CDR3 DNA sequence: TGCGCCAGCAGCTTGGGGGGGACGGCAACAGATACGCAGTATTTT.

The genes are TRBV6-5 and TRBJ1-3, with D perhaps TRBD1 (5 bases). V lost 6 bases, J lost 8 bases, and 14 bases lay in between. The CDR3 contains 13 residues. From germline, CDR1 is MNHEY and CDR2 SVGAGI. In DNA form, the CDR3 reads TGTGCCAGCAGACCTCAGGGCCGAGACACCATATATTTT. Translated, it gives CASRPQGRDTIYF.

The V gene is TRBV19, the J gene TRBJ2-1, with TRBD1 matching 10 bases. This CDR3 has 15 amino acids. In germline, CDR1 is LNHDA, CDR2 SQIVND (reference sequence). J gave up 4 bases and V 7 bases, and 7 bases lay outside the gene matches. The CDR3 reads CASTPLGQGYNEQFF. The CDR3 bases are TGTGCCAGTACCCCATTGGGACAGGGGTACAATGAGCAGTTCTTC.